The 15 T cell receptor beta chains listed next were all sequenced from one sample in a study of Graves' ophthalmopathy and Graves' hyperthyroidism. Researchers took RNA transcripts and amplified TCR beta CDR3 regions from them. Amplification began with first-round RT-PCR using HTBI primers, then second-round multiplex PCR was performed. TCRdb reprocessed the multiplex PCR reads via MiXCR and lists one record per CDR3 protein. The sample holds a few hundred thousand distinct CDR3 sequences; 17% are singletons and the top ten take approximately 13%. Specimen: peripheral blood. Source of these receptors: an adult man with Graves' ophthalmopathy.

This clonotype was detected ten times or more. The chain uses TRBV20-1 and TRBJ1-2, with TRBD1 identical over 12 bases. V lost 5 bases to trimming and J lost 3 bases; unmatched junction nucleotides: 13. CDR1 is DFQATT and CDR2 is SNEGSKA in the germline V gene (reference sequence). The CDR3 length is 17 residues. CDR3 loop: CSALRPPGQGADYGYTF. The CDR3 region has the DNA TGCAGTGCTCTACGTCCCCCGGGACAGGGGGCAGACTATGGCTACACCTTC.

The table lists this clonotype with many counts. CDR3 coding DNA: TGTGCCAGCAGTCCTCCCGTTTCTAGCGGGAGGGCCTTACTCTACGAGCAGTACTTC. Encoded protein: CASSPPVSSGRALLYEQYF. The chain recombines TRBV6-4 with TRBJ2-7; 12 bases are a match to TRBD2. V gave up 5 bases and J gave up 3 bases; unmatched junction bases: 17. CDR1 MRHNA and CDR2 SNTAGT come from the germline V gene. The CDR3 has 19 amino acids.

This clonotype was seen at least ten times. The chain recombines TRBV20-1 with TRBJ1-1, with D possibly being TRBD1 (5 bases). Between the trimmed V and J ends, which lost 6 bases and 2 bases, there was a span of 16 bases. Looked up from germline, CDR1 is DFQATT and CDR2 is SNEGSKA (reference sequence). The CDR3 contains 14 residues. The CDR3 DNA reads TGCAGTGCCAAAATACAGGCGATTAACACTGAAGCTTTCTTT. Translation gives CSAKIQAINTEAFF.

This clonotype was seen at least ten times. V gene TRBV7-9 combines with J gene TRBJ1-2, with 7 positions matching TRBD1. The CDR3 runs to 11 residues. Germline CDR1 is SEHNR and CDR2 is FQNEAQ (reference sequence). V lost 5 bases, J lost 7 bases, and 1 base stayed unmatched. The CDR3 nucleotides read TGTGCCAGCAGCGACAGGGTTGGCTACACCTTC. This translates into CASSDRVGYTF.

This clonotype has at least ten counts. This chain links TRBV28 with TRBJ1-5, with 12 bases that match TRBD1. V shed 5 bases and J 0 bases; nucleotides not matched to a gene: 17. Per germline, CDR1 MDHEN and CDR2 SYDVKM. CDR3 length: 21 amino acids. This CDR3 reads CASSSPWAPGQGAGSNQPQHF. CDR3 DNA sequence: TGTGCCAGCAGTAGTCCTTGGGCCCCGGGACAGGGGGCCGGTAGCAATCAGCCCCAGCATTTT.

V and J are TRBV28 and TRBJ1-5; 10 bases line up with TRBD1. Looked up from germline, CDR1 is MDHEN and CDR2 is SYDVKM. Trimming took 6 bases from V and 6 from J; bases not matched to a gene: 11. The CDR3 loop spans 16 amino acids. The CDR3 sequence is CASSQPVGQGVQPQHF. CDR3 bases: TGTGCCAGCAGCCAACCCGTTGGACAGGGGGTTCAGCCCCAGCATTTT.

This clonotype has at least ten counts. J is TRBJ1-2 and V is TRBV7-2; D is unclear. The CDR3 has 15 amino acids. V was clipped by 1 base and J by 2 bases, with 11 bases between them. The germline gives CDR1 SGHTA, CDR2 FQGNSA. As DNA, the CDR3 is TGTGCCAGCAGCTTAGGCGTCTCACAAAACTATGGCTACACCTTC. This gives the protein CASSLGVSQNYGYTF.

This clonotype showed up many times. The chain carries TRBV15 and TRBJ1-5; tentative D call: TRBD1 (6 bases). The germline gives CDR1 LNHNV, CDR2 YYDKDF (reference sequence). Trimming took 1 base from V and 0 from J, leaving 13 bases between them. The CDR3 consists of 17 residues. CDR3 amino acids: CATSRGVGQISNQPQHF. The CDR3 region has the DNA TGTGCCACCAGCAGAGGCGTTGGACAGATTAGCAATCAGCCCCAGCATTTT.

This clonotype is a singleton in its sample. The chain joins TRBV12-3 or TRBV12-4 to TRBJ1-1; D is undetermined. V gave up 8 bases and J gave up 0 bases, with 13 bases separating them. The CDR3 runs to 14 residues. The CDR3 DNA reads TGTGCCAGCGGATTCGGGAGACTGAACACTGAAGCTTTCTTT. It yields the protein CASGFGRLNTEAFF.

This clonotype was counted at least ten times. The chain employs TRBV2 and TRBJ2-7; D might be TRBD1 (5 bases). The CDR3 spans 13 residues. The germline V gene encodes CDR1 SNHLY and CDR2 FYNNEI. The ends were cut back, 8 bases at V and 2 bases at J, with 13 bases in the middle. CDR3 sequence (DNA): TGTGCCAGCTGGGGCGGACCTGCCTACGAGCAGTACTTC. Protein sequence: CASWGGPAYEQYF.

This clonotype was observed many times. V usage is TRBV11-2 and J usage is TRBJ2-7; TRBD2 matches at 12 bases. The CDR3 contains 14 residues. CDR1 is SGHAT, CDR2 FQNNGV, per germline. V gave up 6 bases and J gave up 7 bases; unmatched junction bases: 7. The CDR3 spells CASRLAGGFVEQYF. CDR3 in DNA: TGTGCCAGCAGGCTAGCGGGAGGGTTCGTGGAGCAGTACTTC. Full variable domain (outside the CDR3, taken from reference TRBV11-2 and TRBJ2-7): EAGVAQSPRYKIIEKRQSVAFWCNPISGHATLYWYQQILGQGPKLLIQFQNNGVVDDSQLPKDRFSAERLKGVDSTLKIQPAKLEDSAVYLCASRLAGGFVEQYFGPGTRLTVT.

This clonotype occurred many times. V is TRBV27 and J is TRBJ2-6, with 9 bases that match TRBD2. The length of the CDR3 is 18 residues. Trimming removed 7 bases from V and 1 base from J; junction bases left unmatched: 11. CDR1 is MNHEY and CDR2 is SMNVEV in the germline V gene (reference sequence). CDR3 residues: CASTSDGTSPSGANVLTF. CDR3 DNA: TGTGCCAGCACCTCAGATGGGACTAGCCCTTCTGGGGCCAACGTCCTGACTTTC.

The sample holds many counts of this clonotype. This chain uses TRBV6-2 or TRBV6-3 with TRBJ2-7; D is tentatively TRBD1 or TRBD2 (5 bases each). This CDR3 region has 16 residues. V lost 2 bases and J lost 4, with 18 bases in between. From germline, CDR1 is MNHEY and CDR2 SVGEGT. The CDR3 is CASSYHRGRILYEQYF. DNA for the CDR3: TGTGCCAGCAGTTACCACCGGGGACGGATCTTATACGAGCAGTACTTC.

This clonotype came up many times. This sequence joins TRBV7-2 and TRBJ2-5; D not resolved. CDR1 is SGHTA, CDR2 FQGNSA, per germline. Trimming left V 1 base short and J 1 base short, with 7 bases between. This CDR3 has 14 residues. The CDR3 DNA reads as TGTGCCAGCAGCTTAGGAAGGCGCCAAGAGACCCAGTACTTC. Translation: CASSLGRRQETQYF.

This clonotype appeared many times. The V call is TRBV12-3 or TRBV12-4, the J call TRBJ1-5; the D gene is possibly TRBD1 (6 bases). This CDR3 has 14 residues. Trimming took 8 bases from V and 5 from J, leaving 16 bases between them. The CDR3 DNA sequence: TGTGCCAGCGCCGCGGGGGCGCGGTATCAGCCCCAGCATTTT. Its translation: CASAAGARYQPQHF.